This entry features one T cell receptor (beta chain) sequence. Assay: immunoSEQ multiplex PCR; the TCRdb copy retains only in-frame clones and omits some. The sample gives approximately 86,000 clones, roughly 84% of which show up once; 2.1% is in the top ten. The J segment lost 3 bases and the V segment lost 6 bases, leaving 8 bases of the junction unmatched. There are 15 residues in the CDR3. Germline-derived CDR1 and CDR2 are MGHDK and SYGVNS. These data originate in a study of control samples from healthy donors and cancer patients. This chain joins TRBV25-1 and TRBJ2-5; 9 bases match TRBD1. The sequencing input was blood. This TCR derives from a woman between 40 and 50 years old in good health. The CDR3 spells CASRARDRGKETQYF. CDR3 in DNA: TGTGCCAGCAGGGCCCGCGACAGGGGGAAAGAGACCCAGTACTTC. The full variable domain, with the rest looked up from reference TRBV25-1 and TRBJ2-5, is EADIYQTPRYLVIGTGKKITLECSQTMGHDKMYWYQQDPGMELHLIHYSYGVNSTEKGDLSSESTVSRIRTEHFPLTLESARPSHTSQYLCASRARDRGKETQYFGPGTRLLVL.